Listed below are T cell receptor beta chains from one sample, sequenced in a study of vaccination and CD4 T cells after COVID-19. TCRdb passed the PCR reads through MiXCR, listing each CDR3 protein once. The sample gives approximately 14,000 distinct CDR3 sequences, under 55% of which show up once; roughly 14% is in the top ten. Their antigens remain unidentified. The sample was CD4+ T cells from blood, cultured in vitro. The origin of the receptors is a human donor who had recovered from COVID-19. Each CDR3 is given with its conserved first and last residue. D genes are given only for firm matches. The size entry is marked missing in some rows and otherwise reads once, few, many or a size class.

D | length | J | V | size | CDR3 | DNA
. | 11 | TRBJ1-5 | TRBV2 | . | CANRAEGPQHF | TGTGCCAACCGGGCTGAGGGGCCCCAGCATTTT
. | 14 | TRBJ2-5 | TRBV9 | . | CASSTRDPDRTQYF | TGTGCCAGCAGCACCCGGGACCCCGATCGGACCCAGTACTTC
. | 13 | TRBJ1-1 | TRBV4-3 | few | CASSQVQYTEAFF | TGCGCCAGCAGCCAAGTTCAATACACTGAAGCTTTCTTT
. | 11 | TRBJ2-7 | TRBV29-1 | . | CSVEVGDEQYF | TGCAGCGTTGAAGTAGGGGACGAGCAGTACTTC
TRBD1 | 18 | TRBJ1-5 | TRBV6-2/TRBV6-3 | few | CASRSNRGRLYSNQPQHF | TGTGCCAGCAGGTCAAACAGGGGGCGTCTTTATAGCAATCAGCCCCAGCATTTT
. | 14 | TRBJ1-6 | TRBV2 | few | CASSFAGNNSPLHF | TGTGCCAGCAGTTTCGCTGGTAATAATTCACCCCTCCACTTT
. | 12 | TRBJ2-7 | TRBV2 | few | CASSEGGGEQYF | TGTGCCAGCAGTGAAGGTGGAGGCGAGCAGTACTTC
. | 13 | TRBJ2-2 | TRBV2 | . | CASSGSSSGELFF | TGTGCCAGCAGTGGGAGTAGCTCTGGGGAGCTGTTTTTT
TRBD2 | 16 | TRBJ2-5 | TRBV7-2 | . | CASSRWTSGGQETQYF | TGTGCCAGCAGCCGGTGGACTAGCGGGGGGCAAGAGACCCAGTACTTC
. | 14 | TRBJ1-1 | TRBV30 | . | CAWSVGLMNTEAFF | TGTGCCTGGAGTGTGGGACTCATGAACACTGAAGCTTTCTTT
. | 16 | TRBJ1-3 | TRBV6-5 | . | CASSYAARPSGNTIYF | TGTGCCAGCAGTTACGCGGCAAGGCCCTCTGGAAACACCATATATTTT
. | 13 | TRBJ2-7 | TRBV6-2/TRBV6-3 | . | CASSHSLVYEQYF | TGTGCCAGCTCTCACAGCCTCGTTTACGAGCAGTACTTC
. | 15 | TRBJ2-7 | TRBV6-1 | . | CASSAGNRGTYEQYF | TGTGCCAGCAGTGCTGGGAACCGGGGAACCTACGAGCAGTACTTC
TRBD2 | 15 | TRBJ2-5 | TRBV2 | few | CASSEAGGYRETQYF | TGTGCCAGCAGTGAAGCGGGGGGGTATCGGGAGACCCAGTACTTC